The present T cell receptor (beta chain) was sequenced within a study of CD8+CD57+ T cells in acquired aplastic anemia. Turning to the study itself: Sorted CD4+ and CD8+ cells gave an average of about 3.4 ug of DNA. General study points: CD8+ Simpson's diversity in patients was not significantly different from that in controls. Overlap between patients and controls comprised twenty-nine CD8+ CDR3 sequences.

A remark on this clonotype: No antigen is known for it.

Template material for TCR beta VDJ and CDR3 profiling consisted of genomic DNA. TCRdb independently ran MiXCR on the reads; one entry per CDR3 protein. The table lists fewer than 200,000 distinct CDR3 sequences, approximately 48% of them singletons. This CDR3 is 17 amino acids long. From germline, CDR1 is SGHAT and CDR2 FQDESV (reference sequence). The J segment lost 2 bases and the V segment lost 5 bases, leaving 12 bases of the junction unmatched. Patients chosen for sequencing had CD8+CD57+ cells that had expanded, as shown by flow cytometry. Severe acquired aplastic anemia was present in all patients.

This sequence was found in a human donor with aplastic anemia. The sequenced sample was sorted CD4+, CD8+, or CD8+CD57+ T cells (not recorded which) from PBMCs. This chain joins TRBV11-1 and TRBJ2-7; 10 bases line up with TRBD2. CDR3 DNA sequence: TGTGCCAGCAGCACCAGCGGGAGGGCTTCGGCACCCTACGAGCAGTACTTC. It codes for CASSTSGRASAPYEQYF. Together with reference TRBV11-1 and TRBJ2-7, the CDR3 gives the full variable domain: EAEVAQSPRYKITEKSQAVAFWCDPISGHATLYWYRQILGQGPELLVQFQDESVVDDSQLPKDRFSAERLKGVDSTLKIQPAELGDSAMYLCASSTSGRASAPYEQYFGPGTRLTVT.